Below are 6 T cell receptor beta chains sequenced from a single sample in a study of cytomegalovirus exposure and HLA in healthy donors. Use of 60 Vbeta and 13 Jbeta primers characterized the PCR. Data came from immunoSEQ multiplex PCR; TCRdb stores just in-frame clones and leaves some out. Of tens of thousands of clones detected, around 80% appear once; the ten largest clones hold around 7%. The specimen sequenced was PBMCs. The receptors stem from a woman aged 25 to 45 in good health and CMV-seropositive.

This clone appeared many times. This chain uses TRBV5-1 with TRBJ2-7; D perhaps matches TRBD1 (6 bases). The CDR3 sequence is 12 residues long. Germline V gene sequence: CDR1 SGHRS, CDR2 YFSETQ. Trimming took 4 bases from V and 6 from J, leaving 11 bases between them. In DNA form, the CDR3 reads TGCGCCAGCAGCGACACAGGGTTCGAGCAGTACTTC. It is translated as CASSDTGFEQYF. Combining the CDR3 with reference TRBV5-1 and TRBJ2-7 gives the whole variable domain KAGVTQTPRYLIKTRGQQVTLSCSPISGHRSVSWYQQTPGQGLQFLFEYFSETQRNKGNFPGRFSGRQFSNSRSEMNVSTLELGDSALYLCASSDTGFEQYFGPGTRLTVT.

The rearrangement joins TRBV5-8 to TRBJ1-5, with D perhaps matching TRBD1 (6 bases). V shed 4 bases and J shed 7 bases, with 18 bases lying between them. Germline-derived CDR1 and CDR2 are SGHTS and YDEGEE. This CDR3 spans 15 amino acids. This CDR3 reads CASSLDTGMGQPQHF. Here the CDR3 DNA reads TGTGCCAGCAGCCTCGATACAGGGATGGGACAGCCCCAGCATTTT. The whole variable domain, filled in from reference TRBV5-8 and TRBJ1-5, reads EAGVTQSPTHLIKTRGQQATLRCSPISGHTSVYWYQQALGLGLQFLLWYDEGEERNRGNFPPRFSGRQFPNYSSELNVNALELEDSALYLCASSLDTGMGQPQHFGDGTRLSIL.

The table lists this clone with a few counts. This chain links TRBV7-2 with TRBJ2-7; D may be TRBD1 (5 bases). The CDR3 runs 15 residues. V was clipped by 5 bases and J by 0 bases, with 14 bases between them. Looked up from germline, CDR1 is SGHTA and CDR2 is FQGNSA. The CDR3 loop is CASSPPTASSYEQYF. DNA for the CDR3: TGTGCCAGCAGCCCCCCGACAGCGAGCTCCTACGAGCAGTACTTC.

This clone was observed a few times. V and J are TRBV27 and TRBJ1-1; D is uncertain. This CDR3 contains 11 residues. Germline V gene lookup returns CDR1 MNHEY and CDR2 SMNVEV (reference sequence). Trimming shortened V by 8 bases and J by 5 bases, and 9 bases separated the two germline ends. The chain's CDR3 is CASYRGTEAFF. The CDR3 region has the DNA TGTGCCAGCTACCGAGGGACTGAAGCTTTCTTT.

V and J are TRBV6-1 and TRBJ1-2; weak D call: TRBD1 (5 bases). Germline V gives CDR1 MNHNS, CDR2 SASEGT. The germline V and J ends were trimmed by 0 bases and 4 bases, with 15 bases remaining between them. The CDR3 sequence is 16 residues long. CDR3 DNA: TGTGCCAGCAGTGAAGCTCGGCCAGGGCAGGGCTATGGCTACACCTTC. It yields the protein CASSEARPGQGYGYTF.

The rearrangement links TRBV7-9 to TRBJ2-7; D might be TRBD2 (6 bases). The germline V gene has CDR1 SEHNR and CDR2 FQNEAQ (reference sequence). V was pared by 5 bases and J by 6 bases, with 11 bases between. This CDR3 spans 12 amino acids. CDR3 DNA sequence: TGTGCCAGCAGCCCCGCCGGGGGCGAGCAGTACTTC. This gives the protein CASSPAGGEQYF.